This passage covers 24 T cell receptor beta chains from one sample sequenced in a study of T cell responses to AZD1222 COVID-19 vaccine. TCRdb's copy holds only in-frame clones and misses some; the assay was immunoSEQ multiplex PCR. Found here are roughly 200,000 clones, roughly 94% of them singletons; the top ten hold 1.7%. The material sequenced was peripheral blood, taken 28 days after the second dose of the MenACWY control vaccine. The receptors derive from an adult who received the MenACWY meningococcal vaccine as a control.

V and J are TRBV5-8 and TRBJ2-1, with 15 bases that match TRBD2. The CDR3 runs to 15 residues. V was pared by 4 bases and J by 10 bases, with 6 bases of the junction left unmatched. CDR1 is SGHTS and CDR2 is YDEGEE in the germline V gene. CDR3 sequence reads: CASSAGLAGGQEQFF. CDR3 DNA: TGTGCCAGCAGCGCCGGACTAGCGGGGGGGCAGGAGCAGTTCTTC.

This clone has only one observation. V usage is TRBV6-5 and J usage is TRBJ1-2; D gene unclear. Trimming stripped 5 bases from V and 8 bases from J, with 15 bases between. Per the germline V gene, CDR1 is MNHEY and CDR2 is SVGAGI. The CDR3 runs 13 residues. CDR3: CASSQTPRLGYTF. The CDR3, as DNA: TGTGCCAGCAGTCAGACACCGAGGTTGGGCTACACCTTC.

The chain uses TRBV11-2 and TRBJ2-7; D remains unclear. The germline CDR1 and CDR2 sequences are SGHAT and FQNNGV. Trimming left V 4 bases short and J 6 bases short, with 16 bases between. This CDR3 region has 14 residues. The CDR3 loop reads CASSSNRKFSEQYF. The CDR3 nucleotides read TGTGCCAGCAGCTCGAATCGGAAGTTCTCCGAGCAGTACTTC.

V gene TRBV4-1 combines with J gene TRBJ2-7; D unclear. This CDR3 is 13 amino acids long. CDR1 and CDR2 (germline): MGHRA, YSYEKL. V dropped 1 base and J dropped 2 bases, with 6 bases sitting between them. The CDR3: CASSQATTYEQYF. The CDR3 DNA reads as TGCGCCAGCAGCCAAGCCACAACCTACGAGCAGTACTTC.

This sequence joins TRBV30 and TRBJ1-1; D is uncertain. Germline CDR1 reads GTSNPN; CDR2 reads SVGIG (reference sequence). Trimming removed 2 bases at V and 1 base at J, with 11 bases between. The length of the CDR3 is 14 residues. CDR3 bases: TGTGCCTGGAGTCTCGCCACCAAGAACACTGAAGCTTTCTTT. This sequence encodes CAWSLATKNTEAFF.

This chain links TRBV7-3 with TRBJ1-4; D may be TRBD1 (6 bases). The CDR3 runs to 15 residues. Germline V gene lookup returns CDR1 SGHTA and CDR2 FQGTGA. V lost 5 bases and J lost 0, with 10 bases in between. The CDR3 sequence is CASSEGGATNEKLFF. In DNA, the CDR3 is TGTGCCAGCAGCGAAGGGGGGGCAACTAATGAAAAACTGTTTTTT.

This chain joins TRBV6-5 and TRBJ2-5, with a possible D match to TRBD2 (6 bases). The germline V and J ends were trimmed by 5 bases and 5 bases, with 9 bases remaining between them. The CDR3 totals 12 residues. Germline CDR1 and CDR2: MNHEY and SVGAGI. The CDR3 region is CASSLATETQYF. The CDR3 DNA sequence: TGTGCCAGCAGTCTAGCGACCGAGACCCAGTACTTC.

Only one count was recorded for this clone. The chain links TRBV5-1 to TRBJ2-3; the match to TRBD2 covers 7 bases. V lost 2 bases and J lost 2; bases outside the gene matches: 11. From germline, CDR1 is SGHRS and CDR2 YFSETQ. The CDR3 has 17 residues. Here the CDR3 reads CASSFWVRAGDTDTQYF. CDR3 in DNA: TGCGCCAGCAGCTTCTGGGTCCGGGCGGGAGACACAGATACGCAGTATTTT.

V gene TRBV3-1 (or the pseudogene TRBV3-2) combines with J gene TRBJ1-1; D is possibly TRBD1 (5 bases). The CDR3 has 14 residues. Germline V gene data show CDR1 as LGHDT and CDR2 as YNNKEL (reference sequence). Trimming took off 4 bases at V and 0 bases at J, with 9 bases between the two ends. DNA of the CDR3: TGTGCCAGCAGCCGAGAGGGGTTGAACACTGAAGCTTTCTTT. Amino acid sequence: CASSREGLNTEAFF.

The chain has TRBV4-1 and TRBJ1-6, with no clear D. CDR3 size: 18 residues. V was clipped by 0 bases and J by 0 bases, with 12 bases between them. Germline assignment: CDR1 MGHRA and CDR2 YSYEKL. The CDR3 region has the DNA TGCGCCAGCAGCCAAGATCTGACCGATAGCTCCTATAATTCACCCCTCCACTTT. Residues: CASSQDLTDSSYNSPLHF.

The chain links TRBV3-1 (or the pseudogene TRBV3-2) to TRBJ1-2; D not certain. The CDR3 runs 14 residues. Germline loops: CDR1 LGHDT, CDR2 YNNKEL (reference sequence). The V and J ends lost 5 bases and 3 bases respectively, with 13 bases between them. DNA of the CDR3: TGTGCCAGCAGCAACACCGGGGTGGACTATGGCTACACCTTC. It translates to CASSNTGVDYGYTF.

The chain carries TRBV27 and TRBJ1-5, with D possibly matching TRBD1 (6 bases). Trimming removed 5 bases at V and 0 bases at J, with 26 bases between. The CDR3 sequence is 20 residues long. Germline values: CDR1 MNHEY, CDR2 SMNVEV (reference sequence). The CDR3 region has the DNA TGTGCCAGCAGTCCTAGGGCCACGTCGGGACACCGTCATAGCAATCAGCCCCAGCATTTT. It yields the protein CASSPRATSGHRHSNQPQHF.

In regard to this clone: This sample includes further DNA sequences coding for the same CDR3. The gene calls are TRBV3-1 (or the pseudogene TRBV3-2) and TRBJ2-7; D is unclear. CDR3 length equals 12 residues. V lost 1 base to trimming and J lost 2 bases, with 3 bases between them. Germline lookup yields CDR1 LGHDT and CDR2 YNNKEL (reference sequence). The CDR3 bases are TGTGCCAGCAGCCAAGGTCCCTACGAGCAGTACTTC. Its protein product is CASSQGPYEQYF.

J is TRBJ2-5 and V is TRBV4-1; TRBD2 might be the D (6 bases). The germline V gene has CDR1 MGHRA and CDR2 YSYEKL. CDR3 length equals 16 residues. V was pared by 1 base and J by 10 bases, with 22 bases between. CDR3 nucleotides: TGCGCCAGCAGCCAAGCCGGGGGACCAGGGACCCTCCACCAGTACTTC. Translated: CASSQAGGPGTLHQYF.

In DNA, the CDR3 is TGTGCCATCAACGAGGTTGGAGGCAATGAGCAGTTCTTC. Translating gives CAINEVGGNEQFF. This chain links TRBV10-3 with TRBJ2-1, with D perhaps TRBD2 (5 bases). The CDR3 is 13 residues long. Trimming cost V 7 bases and J 6 bases, with 13 bases left between them. CDR1 is ENHRY, CDR2 SYGVKD, per germline.

The chain links TRBV5-5 to TRBJ2-7; D remains unclear. The CDR3 sequence is 12 residues long. With 0 bases removed from V and 6 bases from J, the gap between germline ends came to 7 bases. The germline V gene has CDR1 SGHKS and CDR2 YYEKEE (reference sequence). As DNA, the CDR3 is TGTGCCAGCAGCTTGGCAGGTTCCGAGCAGTACTTC. It translates to CASSLAGSEQYF.

The J gene is TRBJ1-5, the V gene TRBV7-6; no firm D call. Germline CDR1 SGHVS, CDR2 FNYEAQ. This CDR3 has 15 residues. V shed 6 bases and J shed 0 bases, with 12 bases lying between them. CDR3: CASRQSGDSNQPQHF. The CDR3 region has the DNA TGTGCCAGCAGGCAGTCAGGCGATAGCAATCAGCCCCAGCATTTT.

V gene TRBV6-2 or TRBV6-3 combines with J gene TRBJ1-2; TRBD1 aligns across 7 bases. Trimming removed 5 bases from V and 8 bases from J; junction bases left unmatched: 8. CDR1 and CDR2 from the germline V gene are MNHEY and SVGEGT. This CDR3 is 13 amino acids long. The CDR3 here is CASSHGETGGYTF. Here the CDR3 DNA reads TGTGCCAGCAGTCACGGCGAGACAGGGGGCTACACCTTC.

V and J are TRBV6-6 and TRBJ2-7, with D hard to call. V gave up 3 bases and J gave up 6 bases, with 6 bases separating them. The CDR3 sequence is 11 residues long. Germline loops: CDR1 MNHNY, CDR2 SVGAGI (reference sequence). The CDR3 nucleotides read TGTGCCAGCAGTTATGGTCGCGAGCAGTACTTC. It codes for CASSYGREQYF.

The chain has TRBV2 and TRBJ2-3, with TRBD2 identical over 10 bases. This CDR3 spans 14 amino acids. Germline V CDR1 and CDR2: SNHLY, FYNNEI. V gave up 7 bases and J gave up 3 bases; unmatched junction bases: 4. The CDR3 loop is CASMGLATTDTQYF. CDR3 in DNA: TGTGCCAGCATGGGACTAGCGACGACAGATACGCAGTATTTT.

The J gene is TRBJ2-7, the V gene TRBV28; D assignment may be TRBD1 or TRBD2 (5 bases each). V dropped 2 bases and J dropped 4 bases, with 12 bases sitting between them. The CDR3 spans 14 residues. In germline, CDR1 is MDHEN, CDR2 SYDVKM. The CDR3 loop is CASSLALREYEQYF. The DNA for the CDR3 is TGTGCCAGCAGTTTAGCCCTCAGGGAGTACGAGCAGTACTTC. The full variable domain, with the rest looked up from reference TRBV28 and TRBJ2-7, is DVKVTQSSRYLVKRTGEKVFLECVQDMDHENMFWYRQDPGLGLRLIYFSYDVKMKEKGDIPEGYSVSREKKERFSLILESASTNQTSMYLCASSLALREYEQYFGPGTRLTVT.

The V call is TRBV30, the J call TRBJ2-3; 9 positions agree with TRBD2. Germline CDR1 GTSNPN, CDR2 SVGIG (reference sequence). Losses at the gene ends were 0 bases for V and 7 bases for J; bases not matched to a gene: 5. The CDR3 has 14 amino acids. The CDR3 is CAWSVAGGLNTQYF. As DNA, the CDR3 is TGTGCCTGGAGTGTAGCGGGAGGCCTGAATACGCAGTATTTT.

The V and J genes are TRBV3-1 (or the pseudogene TRBV3-2) and TRBJ1-6; unclear D gene. Germline lookup yields CDR1 LGHDT and CDR2 YNNKEL (reference sequence). Deletions cut 5 bases from V and 0 bases from J, with 8 bases between. The length of the CDR3 is 15 residues. The CDR3 coding sequence is TGTGCCAGCAGCTTGGGATTCTCCTATAATTCACCCCTCCACTTT. The encoded protein is CASSLGFSYNSPLHF.

The gene calls are TRBV4-2 and TRBJ2-1, with 7 bases lining up with TRBD2. CDR1 LGHNA and CDR2 YNFKEQ come from the germline V gene. The CDR3 is made up of 16 amino acids. Trimming at V came to 1 base and at J to 8 bases, leaving 11 bases not matched to a gene. CDR3 in DNA: TGTGCCAGCAGCCAAGTCTCAGCGGGGTCTGAGCATGAGCAGTTCTTC. It encodes CASSQVSAGSEHEQFF.